The clone carrying this T cell receptor beta chain was detected many times. Its target is unknown. PBMCs came from roughly 10 ml fresh peripheral blood. The data belong to a study of T cells in Graves' hyperthyroidism and ophthalmopathy. The CDR3 spans 15 residues. Trimming cost V 4 bases and J 5 bases; bases outside gene matches: 8. Germline V lookup: CDR1 KGHSH, CDR2 LQKENI. The study's findings and limits: Ophthalmopathy, as predicted by the model, came a median roughly 6.8 months after the prediction.

It was RNA transcripts that yielded the amplified TCR beta CDR3 regions. First-round RT-PCR of the TCR CDR3 relied on the HTBI primer set. MiXCR, run by TCRdb on the multiplex PCR reads, gives a single entry per CDR3 protein. The table includes around 260,000 distinct CDR3 sequences, less than 30% detected once. The sequence was collected from a middle-aged man with Graves' hyperthyroidism that later progressed to Graves' ophthalmopathy. This chain connects TRBV18 to TRBJ1-2; 9 nucleotides line up with TRBD1. The sample consisted of blood. This chain's CDR3 is CASSQGRDRDYGYTF. CDR3 DNA sequence: TGTGCCAGCTCACAAGGCCGGGACAGGGATTATGGCTACACCTTC.